The clone carrying this T cell receptor beta chain has ten or more counts. Antigen: not known. Time point defined: longitudinal time-point 3. The CDR3 covers 12 residues. CDR1 and CDR2 (germline): SQVTM, ANQGSEA. V shed 7 bases, J shed 11 bases, and the junction held 13 bases outside the gene matches. This record comes from a study of neurological immune-mediated disorders. By 5'RACE with 10-nucleotide random UMIs, the cDNA was made. TCRdb ran MiXCR on the 5' RACE reads and lists one entry per CDR3 protein. The sample includes over 90,000 distinct CDR3 sequences, 10% to 13% seen only once; the top ten take more than 2.5%. Whole-study findings and limits: Sharing of CDR3 amino acid sequences among expanded clones across subjects was absent, suggesting private repertoires in all groups.

This TCR was recovered from a female donor with HTLV-1-associated myelopathy (HAM/TSP). The rearrangement joins TRBV29-1 to TRBJ1-1; 7 bases are shared with TRBD1. What was sequenced was PBMCs. In DNA form, the CDR3 reads TGCAGCGCCCGAACGACAGGGAGTGGGGCTTTCTTT. Translating gives CSARTTGSGAFF.